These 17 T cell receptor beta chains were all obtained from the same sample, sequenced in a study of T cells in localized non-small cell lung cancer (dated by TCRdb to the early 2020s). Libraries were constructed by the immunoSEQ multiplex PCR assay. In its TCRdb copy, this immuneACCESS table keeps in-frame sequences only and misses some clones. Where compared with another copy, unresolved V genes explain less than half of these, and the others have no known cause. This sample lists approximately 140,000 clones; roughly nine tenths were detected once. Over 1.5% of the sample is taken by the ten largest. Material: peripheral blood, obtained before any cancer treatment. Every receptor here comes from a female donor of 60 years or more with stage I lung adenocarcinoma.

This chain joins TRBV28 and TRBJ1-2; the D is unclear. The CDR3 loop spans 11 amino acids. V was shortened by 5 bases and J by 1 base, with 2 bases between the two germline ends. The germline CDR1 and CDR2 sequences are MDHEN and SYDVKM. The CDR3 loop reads CASSDNYGYTF. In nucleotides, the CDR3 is TGTGCCAGCAGTGATAACTATGGCTACACCTTC.

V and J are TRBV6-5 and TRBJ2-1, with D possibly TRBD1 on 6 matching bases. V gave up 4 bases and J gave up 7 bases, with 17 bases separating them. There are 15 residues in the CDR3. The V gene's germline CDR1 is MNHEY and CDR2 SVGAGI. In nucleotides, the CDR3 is TGTGCCAGCAGTTTAGAGGGGGAGTCCTTTAATGAGCAGTTCTTC. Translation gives CASSLEGESFNEQFF.

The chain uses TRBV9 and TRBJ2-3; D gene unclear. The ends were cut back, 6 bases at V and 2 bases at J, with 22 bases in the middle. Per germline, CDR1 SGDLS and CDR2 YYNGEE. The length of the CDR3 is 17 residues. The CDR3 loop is CASTDLPPPGPTDTQYF. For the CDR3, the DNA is TGTGCCAGCACCGACCTTCCCCCTCCAGGCCCCACAGATACGCAGTATTTT.

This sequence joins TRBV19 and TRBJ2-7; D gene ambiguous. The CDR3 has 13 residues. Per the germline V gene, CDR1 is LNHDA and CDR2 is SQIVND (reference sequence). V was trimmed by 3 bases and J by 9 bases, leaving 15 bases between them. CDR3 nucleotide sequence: TGTGCCAGTAGTATCATGAGCCGGCAGGCGCAGTACTTC. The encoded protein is CASSIMSRQAQYF.

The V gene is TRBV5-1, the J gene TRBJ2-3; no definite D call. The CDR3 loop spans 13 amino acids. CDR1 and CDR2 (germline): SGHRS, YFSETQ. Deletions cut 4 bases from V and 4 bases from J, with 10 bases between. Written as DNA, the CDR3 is TGCGCCAGCAGCGGAAATAAGGCAGATACGCAGTATTTT. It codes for CASSGNKADTQYF. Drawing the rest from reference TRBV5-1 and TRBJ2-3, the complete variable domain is KAGVTQTPRYLIKTRGQQVTLSCSPISGHRSVSWYQQTPGQGLQFLFEYFSETQRNKGNFPGRFSGRQFSNSRSEMNVSTLELGDSALYLCASSGNKADTQYFGPGTRLTVL.

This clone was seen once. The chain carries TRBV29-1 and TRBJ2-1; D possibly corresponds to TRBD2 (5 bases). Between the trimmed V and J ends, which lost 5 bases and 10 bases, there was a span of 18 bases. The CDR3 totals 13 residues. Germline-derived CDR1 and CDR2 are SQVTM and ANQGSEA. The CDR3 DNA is TGCAGCGTTTCGCCTCAAGGAGGCGGCGAGCAGTTCTTC. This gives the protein CSVSPQGGGEQFF.

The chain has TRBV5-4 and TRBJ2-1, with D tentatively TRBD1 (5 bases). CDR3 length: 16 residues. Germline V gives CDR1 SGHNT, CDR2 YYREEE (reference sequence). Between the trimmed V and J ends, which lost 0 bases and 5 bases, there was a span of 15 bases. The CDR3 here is CASSLARTRQNNEQFF. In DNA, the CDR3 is TGTGCCAGCAGCTTGGCCCGGACACGCCAAAACAATGAGCAGTTCTTC.

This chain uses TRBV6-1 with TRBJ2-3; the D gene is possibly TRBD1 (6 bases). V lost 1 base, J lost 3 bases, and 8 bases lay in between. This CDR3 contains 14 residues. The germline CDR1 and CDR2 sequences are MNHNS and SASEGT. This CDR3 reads CASSEGRGTDTQYF. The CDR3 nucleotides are TGTGCCAGCAGTGAAGGCAGGGGAACAGATACGCAGTATTTT.

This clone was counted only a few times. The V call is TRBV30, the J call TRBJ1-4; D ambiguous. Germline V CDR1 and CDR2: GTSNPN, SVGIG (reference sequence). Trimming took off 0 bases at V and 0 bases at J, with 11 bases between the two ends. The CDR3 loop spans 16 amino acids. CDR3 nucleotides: TGTGCCTGGAGTGTATCTCGGACCGCAACTAATGAAAAACTGTTTTTT. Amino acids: CAWSVSRTATNEKLFF.

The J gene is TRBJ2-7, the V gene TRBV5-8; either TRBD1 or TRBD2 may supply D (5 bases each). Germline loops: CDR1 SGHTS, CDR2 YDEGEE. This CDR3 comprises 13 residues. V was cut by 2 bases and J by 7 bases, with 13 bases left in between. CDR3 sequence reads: CASSFEGLGEQYF. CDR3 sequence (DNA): TGTGCCAGCAGCTTCGAGGGGCTAGGGGAGCAGTACTTC.

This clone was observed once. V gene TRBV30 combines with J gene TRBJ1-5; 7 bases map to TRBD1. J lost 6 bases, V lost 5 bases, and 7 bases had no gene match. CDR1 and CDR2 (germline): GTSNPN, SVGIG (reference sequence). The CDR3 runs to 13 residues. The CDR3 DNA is TGTGCCTGGGAAGGACAGGCGGGTCAGCCCCAGCATTTT. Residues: CAWEGQAGQPQHF.

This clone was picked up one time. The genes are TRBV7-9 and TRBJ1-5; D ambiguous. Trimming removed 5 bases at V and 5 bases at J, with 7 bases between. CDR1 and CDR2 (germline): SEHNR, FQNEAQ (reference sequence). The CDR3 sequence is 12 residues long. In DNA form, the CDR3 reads TGTGCCAGCAGCCAAGACGATCAGCCCCAGCATTTT. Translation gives CASSQDDQPQHF.

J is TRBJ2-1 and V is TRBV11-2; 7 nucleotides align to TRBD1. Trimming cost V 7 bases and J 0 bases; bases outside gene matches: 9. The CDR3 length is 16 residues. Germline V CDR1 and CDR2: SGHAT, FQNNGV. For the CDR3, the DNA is TGTGCCAGCACCACAAGGGGGCTAAGCTCCTACAATGAGCAGTTCTTC. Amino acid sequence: CASTTRGLSSYNEQFF.

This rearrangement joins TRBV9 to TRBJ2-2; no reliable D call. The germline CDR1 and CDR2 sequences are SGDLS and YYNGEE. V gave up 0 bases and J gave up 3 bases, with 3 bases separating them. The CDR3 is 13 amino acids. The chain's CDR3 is CASSVADTGELFF. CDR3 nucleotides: TGTGCCAGCAGCGTAGCCGACACCGGGGAGCTGTTTTTT.

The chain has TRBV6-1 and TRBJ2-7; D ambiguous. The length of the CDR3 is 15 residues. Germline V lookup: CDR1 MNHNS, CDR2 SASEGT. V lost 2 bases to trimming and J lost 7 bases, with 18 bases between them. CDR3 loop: CASSEKAILPWEQYF. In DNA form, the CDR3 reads TGTGCCAGCAGTGAAAAAGCGATACTTCCTTGGGAGCAGTACTTC.

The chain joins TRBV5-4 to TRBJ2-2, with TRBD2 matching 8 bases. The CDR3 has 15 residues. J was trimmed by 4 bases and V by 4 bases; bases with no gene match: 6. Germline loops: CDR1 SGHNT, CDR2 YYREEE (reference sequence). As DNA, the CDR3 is TGTGCCAGCAGCAGAACTAGCGGAAGCACCGGGGAGCTGTTTTTT. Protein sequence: CASSRTSGSTGELFF.

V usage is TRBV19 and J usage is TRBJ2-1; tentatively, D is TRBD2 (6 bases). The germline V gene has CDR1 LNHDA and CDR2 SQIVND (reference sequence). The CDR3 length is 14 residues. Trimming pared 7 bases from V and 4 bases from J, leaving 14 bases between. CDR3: CASTGAGSYNEQFF. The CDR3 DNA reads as TGTGCCAGTACGGGTGCCGGGAGTTACAATGAGCAGTTCTTC.